The rows below give T cell receptor beta chains drawn from one sample of a study of identical twins. TCRdb independently ran MiXCR on the 5' RACE reads; one entry per CDR3 protein. The table shows more than 1.5 million distinct CDR3 sequences, with about 32% occurring only once. The material sequenced was cord blood. All receptors come from a newborn girl in good health. CDR3s include the opening cysteine and the closing phenylalanine or tryptophan. Fields, in order: V gene, D gene, J gene, CDR3 length, clone size, CDR3 protein, CDR3 DNA. D genes are given only for firm matches. Some rows have no size entry. The others give once, few or many, or a class for an expanded clone.

TRBV20-1,TRBD1,TRBJ1-4,13,.,CSARRSGGEKLFF,TGCAGTGCTAGGAGGTCAGGGGGCGAAAAACTGTTTTTT
TRBV7-2,TRBD2,TRBJ2-4,17,.,CASSLVSSGIVPNIQYF,TGTGCCAGCAGCTTAGTGAGTAGCGGGATCGTTCCAAACATTCAGTACTTC
TRBV13,TRBD2,TRBJ2-3,16,few,CASSLGGGRSSDTQYF,TGTGCCAGCAGCTTAGGTGGCGGGAGGTCCTCAGATACGCAGTATTTT
TRBV10-3,.,TRBJ1-6,17,few,CAISAGTARSYNSPLHF,TGTGCCATCAGCGCCGGGACTGCAAGGTCCTATAATTCACCCCTCCACTTT
TRBV27,.,TRBJ1-4,12,.,CASRAPDEKLFF,TGTGCCAGCAGGGCGCCGGATGAAAAACTGTTTTTT
TRBV20-1,.,TRBJ2-1,13,few,CSAPRAYYNEQFF,TGCAGTGCCCCCCGGGCCTACTACAATGAGCAGTTCTTC
TRBV27,.,TRBJ1-2,14,.,CASSRDRRTYGYTF,TGTGCCAGCAGCAGGGACCGACGGACTTATGGCTACACCTTC
TRBV5-5,TRBD2,TRBJ2-1,18,.,CASSLVLRGGRSYNEQFF,TGTGCCAGCAGCTTGGTCTTGCGGGGGGGCCGGTCCTACAATGAGCAGTTCTTC
TRBV20-1,.,TRBJ1-2,15,.,CSARRAGGANYGYTF,TGCAGTGCTAGAAGGGCTGGTGGGGCTAACTATGGCTACACCTTC
TRBV5-1,.,TRBJ1-2,14,many,CASSFGSSNYGYTF,TGCGCCAGCAGCTTCGGGAGCTCTAACTATGGCTACACCTTC
TRBV20-1,TRBD1,TRBJ2-7,13,.,CSASRGQGYGQYF,TGCAGTGCTAGCCGGGGACAGGGGTACGGGCAGTACTTC
TRBV7-2,.,TRBJ2-4,13,.,CASSLGTKDIQYF,TGTGCCAGCAGCTTAGGGACCAAAGACATTCAGTACTTC
TRBV29-1,TRBD1,TRBJ2-5,14,many,CSVDRDRAQETQYF,TGCAGCGTCGACCGGGACAGAGCGCAAGAGACCCAGTACTTC
TRBV21-1,.,TRBJ1-2,15,.,CASSTPGQKNYGYTF,TGTGCCAGCAGCACGCCGGGACAGAAAAACTATGGCTACACCTTC
TRBV20-1,.,TRBJ2-1,12,.,CSADPFADEQFF,TGCAGTGCCGACCCCTTTGCGGATGAGCAGTTCTTC
TRBV3-1,TRBD2,TRBJ2-1,16,.,CASSQDWVAGLIEQFF,TGTGCCAGCAGCCAAGATTGGGTAGCGGGGTTGATTGAGCAGTTCTTC
TRBV12-3/TRBV12-4,.,TRBJ1-2,14,many,CASRQTGSNYGYTF,TGTGCCAGCAGACAGACAGGCTCTAACTATGGCTACACCTTC
TRBV5-1,.,TRBJ1-2,14,.,CASGLGDRNYGYTF,TGCGCCAGCGGCTTGGGAGACAGGAATTATGGCTACACCTTC
TRBV28,TRBD2,TRBJ2-7,15,few,CASRLAGGSYNEQYF,TGTGCCAGCAGACTAGCGGGAGGGTCCTACAATGAGCAGTACTTC
TRBV5-4,.,TRBJ1-5,15,few,CASSQGPPHTQPQHF,TGTGCCAGCAGCCAGGGGCCCCCACATACTCAGCCCCAGCATTTT
TRBV28,TRBD2,TRBJ2-1,14,.,CASSTVKRGDEQFF,TGTGCCAGCAGTACCGTGAAGCGGGGTGATGAGCAGTTCTTC
TRBV7-9,TRBD2,TRBJ2-3,17,few,CASSFTLAGVPTDTQYF,TGTGCCAGCAGCTTTACGTTAGCGGGAGTCCCCACAGATACGCAGTATTTT
TRBV29-1,TRBD2,TRBJ2-1,14,many,CSLTLAGHYNEQFF,TGCAGTTTAACACTAGCGGGGCACTACAATGAGCAGTTCTTC
TRBV3-1,.,TRBJ2-7,14,.,CASSLLNSYNEQYF,TGTGCCAGCAGCCTACTCAATTCCTACAATGAGCAGTACTTC
TRBV7-9,TRBD2,TRBJ2-3,16,.,CASSAGLAGITDTQYF,TGTGCCAGCAGCGCAGGACTAGCGGGGATTACAGATACGCAGTATTTT
TRBV2,TRBD1,TRBJ2-7,14,.,CASSQATGNYEQYF,TGTGCCAGCAGCCAAGCGACAGGGAACTACGAGCAGTACTTC
TRBV3-1,.,TRBJ2-1,14,.,CASSQDNRRDEQFF,TGTGCCAGCAGCCAAGATAATCGCCGGGATGAGCAGTTCTTC
TRBV14,.,TRBJ2-2,15,.,CASSPVITNTGELFF,TGTGCCAGCAGTCCGGTCATAACGAACACCGGGGAGCTGTTTTTT
TRBV20-1,.,TRBJ2-5,12,many,CSARDFQETQYF,TGCAGTGCTCGGGACTTCCAAGAGACCCAGTACTTC
TRBV18,TRBD1,TRBJ1-5,16,.,CASSRLGQGTNQPQHF,TGTGCCAGCTCGCGGCTGGGACAGGGGACAAATCAGCCCCAGCATTTT
TRBV2,.,TRBJ2-7,15,.,CASSEAPGSYNEQYF,TGTGCCAGCAGTGAAGCGCCCGGCTCCTACAATGAGCAGTACTTC
TRBV28,.,TRBJ1-2,15,few,CASRPYDGAGYGYTF,TGTGCCAGCAGACCCTACGACGGGGCAGGCTATGGCTACACCTTC
TRBV3-1,.,TRBJ1-1,14,.,CASSQRGAGTEAFF,TGTGCCAGCAGCCAACGGGGGGCAGGTACTGAAGCTTTCTTT
TRBV5-1,TRBD2,TRBJ2-5,16,few,CASSLLPSGRQETQYF,TGCGCCAGCAGCTTGCTGCCTAGCGGGCGTCAAGAGACCCAGTACTTC
TRBV6-1,.,TRBJ1-2,14,.,CASSDEGRGYGYTF,TGTGCCAGCAGTGATGAGGGAAGAGGCTATGGCTACACCTTC
TRBV7-2,TRBD2,TRBJ2-3,13,few,CASRDYPTDTQYF,TGTGCCAGTCGGGACTATCCCACAGATACGCAGTATTTT
TRBV6-5,.,TRBJ2-7,15,.,CASSYTGRGDYEQYF,TGTGCCAGCAGTTACACGGGACGAGGGGACTACGAGCAGTACTTC
TRBV9,.,TRBJ2-3,15,few,CASSVVGGYTDTQYF,TGTGCCAGCAGCGTAGTTGGCGGATACACAGATACGCAGTATTTT
TRBV20-1,.,TRBJ2-1,15,.,CSARDPQLAINEQFF,TGCAGTGCTAGAGACCCACAGTTAGCAATCAATGAGCAGTTCTTC
TRBV21-1,.,TRBJ2-3,17,.,CASSKEVSGQRSDTQYF,TGTGCCAGCAGCAAAGAGGTTTCGGGACAGAGGTCAGATACGCAGTATTTT
TRBV12-5,.,TRBJ2-1,14,many,CASGPSRSVNEQFF,TGTGCTAGTGGTCCAAGCAGGTCGGTAAATGAGCAGTTCTTC
TRBV6-6,.,TRBJ1-1,12,few,CASSYRGAEAFF,TGTGCCAGCAGTTACCGAGGGGCTGAAGCTTTCTTT
TRBV6-2/TRBV6-3,TRBD2,TRBJ2-1,12,few,CASGPERGEQFF,TGTGCCAGCGGCCCCGAGCGGGGTGAGCAGTTCTTC
TRBV10-3,.,TRBJ2-3,13,.,CALPPDGTDTQYF,TGTGCCTTGCCCCCTGATGGCACAGATACGCAGTATTTT
TRBV5-1,TRBD1,TRBJ2-7,14,.,CASSFGQGYNEQYF,TGCGCCAGCAGCTTCGGACAGGGCTACAACGAGCAGTACTTC
TRBV29-1,.,TRBJ2-4,13,.,CSVGLMAKNIQYF,TGCAGCGTGGGGCTAATGGCCAAAAACATTCAGTACTTC
TRBV27,TRBD1,TRBJ2-7,14,.,CASSFLGQGHEQYF,TGTGCCAGCAGTTTCTTGGGACAGGGCCACGAGCAGTACTTC
TRBV12-3/TRBV12-4,.,TRBJ2-7,15,.,CASSLAGDGPYEQYF,TGTGCCAGCAGTTTAGCTGGGGACGGTCCCTACGAGCAGTACTTC
TRBV20-1,.,TRBJ2-1,11,.,CSARLDYEQFF,TGCAGTGCTAGGTTGGACTACGAGCAGTTCTTC
TRBV10-3,.,TRBJ1-4,15,.,CAISESRTVNEKLFF,TGTGCCATCAGTGAGTCGAGGACAGTTAATGAAAAACTGTTTTTT
TRBV6-5,TRBD2,TRBJ2-5,16,few,CASSLTSGRGQETQYF,TGTGCCAGCAGTTTGACTAGCGGGAGAGGGCAAGAGACCCAGTACTTC
TRBV28,TRBD1,TRBJ2-7,15,.,CASSLTGALVYEQYF,TGTGCCAGCAGTTTGACAGGGGCTTTAGTCTACGAGCAGTACTTC